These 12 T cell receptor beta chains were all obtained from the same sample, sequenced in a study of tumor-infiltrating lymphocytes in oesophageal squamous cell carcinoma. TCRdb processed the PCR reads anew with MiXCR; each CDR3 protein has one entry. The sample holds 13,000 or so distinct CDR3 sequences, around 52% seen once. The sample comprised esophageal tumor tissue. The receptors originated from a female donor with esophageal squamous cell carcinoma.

CDR3 in amino acids: CAGEGDNSPLHF. CDR3 nucleotides: TGTGCAGGGGAAGGGGATAATTCACCCCTCCACTTT. V is TRBV7-1 and J is TRBJ1-6, with D tentatively TRBD1 (5 bases). TRBV7-1 is annotated as an ORF whose role is uncertain. CDR3 length: 12 amino acids.

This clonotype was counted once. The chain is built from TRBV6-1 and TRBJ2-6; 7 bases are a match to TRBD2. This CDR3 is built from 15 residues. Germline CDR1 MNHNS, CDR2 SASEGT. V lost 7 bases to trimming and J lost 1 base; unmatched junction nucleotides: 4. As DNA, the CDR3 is TGTGCCAGCACGACCGGGGGGTCTGGGGCCAACGTCCTGACTTTC. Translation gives CASTTGGSGANVLTF.

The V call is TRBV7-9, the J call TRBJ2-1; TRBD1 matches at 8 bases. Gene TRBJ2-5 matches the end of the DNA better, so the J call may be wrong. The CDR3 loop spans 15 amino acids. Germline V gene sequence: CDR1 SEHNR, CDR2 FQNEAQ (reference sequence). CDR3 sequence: CASSKTQGAGETQYF. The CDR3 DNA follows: TGTGCCAGCAGCAAGACCCAGGGGGCTGGGGAGACCCAGTACTTC.

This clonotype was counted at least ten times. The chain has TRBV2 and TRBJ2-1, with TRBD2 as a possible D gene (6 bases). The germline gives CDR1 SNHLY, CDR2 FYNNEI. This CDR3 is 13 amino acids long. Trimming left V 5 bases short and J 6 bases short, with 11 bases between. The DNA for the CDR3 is TGTGCCAGCAGTCAGGACTACACCAATGAGCAGTTCTTC. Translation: CASSQDYTNEQFF.

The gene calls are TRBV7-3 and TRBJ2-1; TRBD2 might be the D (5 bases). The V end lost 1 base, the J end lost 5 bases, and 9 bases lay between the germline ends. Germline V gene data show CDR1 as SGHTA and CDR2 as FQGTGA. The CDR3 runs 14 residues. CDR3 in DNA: TGTGCCAGCAGCTTAAGTTTGCGGGACAATGAGCAGTTCTTC. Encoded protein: CASSLSLRDNEQFF.

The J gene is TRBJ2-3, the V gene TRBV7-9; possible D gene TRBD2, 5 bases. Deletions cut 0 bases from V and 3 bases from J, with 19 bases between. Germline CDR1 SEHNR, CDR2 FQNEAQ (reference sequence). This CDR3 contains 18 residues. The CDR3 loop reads CASSLAVLAPTRTDTQYF. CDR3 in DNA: TGTGCCAGCAGCTTAGCGGTGCTAGCTCCCACCCGGACAGATACGCAGTATTTT.

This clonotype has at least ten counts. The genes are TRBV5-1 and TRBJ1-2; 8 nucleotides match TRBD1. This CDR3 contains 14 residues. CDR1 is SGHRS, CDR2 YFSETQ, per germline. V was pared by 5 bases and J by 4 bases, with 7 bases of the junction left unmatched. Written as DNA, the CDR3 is TGCGCCAGCAGAGAAGACAGGGGAGGCTATGGCTACACCTTC. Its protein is CASREDRGGYGYTF.

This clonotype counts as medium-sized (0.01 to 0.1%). The CDR3 DNA sequence: TGTGCCAGCAGTCCTGAATGGTACAATGAGCAGTTCTTC. Protein product: CASSPEWYNEQFF. The chain carries TRBV6-1 and TRBJ2-1; D remains ambiguous. Deletions cut 5 bases from V and 4 bases from J, with 9 bases between. This CDR3 has 13 residues. CDR1 MNHNS and CDR2 SASEGT come from the germline V gene.

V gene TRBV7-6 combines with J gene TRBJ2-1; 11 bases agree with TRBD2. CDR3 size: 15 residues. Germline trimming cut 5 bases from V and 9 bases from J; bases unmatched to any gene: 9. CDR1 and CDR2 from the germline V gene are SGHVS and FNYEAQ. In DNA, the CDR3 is TGTGCCAGCAGCACCACTAGCGGGAGCAGTGCTGAGCAGTTCTTC. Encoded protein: CASSTTSGSSAEQFF.

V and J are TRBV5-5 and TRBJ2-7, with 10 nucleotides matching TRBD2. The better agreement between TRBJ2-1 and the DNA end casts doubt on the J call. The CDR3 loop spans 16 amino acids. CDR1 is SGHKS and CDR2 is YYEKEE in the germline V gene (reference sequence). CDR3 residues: CASSAPSGGAINEQFF. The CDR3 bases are TGTGCCAGCAGCGCTCCCAGCGGGGGGGCCATCAATGAGCAGTTCTTC.

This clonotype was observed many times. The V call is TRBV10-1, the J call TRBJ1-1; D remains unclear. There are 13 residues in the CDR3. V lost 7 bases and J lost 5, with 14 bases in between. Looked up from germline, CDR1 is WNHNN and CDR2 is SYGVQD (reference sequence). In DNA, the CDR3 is TGCGCCAGCAACCGGACCGGGAGGACTGAAGCTTTCTTT. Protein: CASNRTGRTEAFF.

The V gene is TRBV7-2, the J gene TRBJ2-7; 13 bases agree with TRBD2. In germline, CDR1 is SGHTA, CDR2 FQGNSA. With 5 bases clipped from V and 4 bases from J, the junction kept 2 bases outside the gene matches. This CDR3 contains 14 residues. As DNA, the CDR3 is TGTGCCAGCAGCCTACTAGCGGGGGGGTACGAGCAGTACTTC. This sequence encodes CASSLLAGGYEQYF.